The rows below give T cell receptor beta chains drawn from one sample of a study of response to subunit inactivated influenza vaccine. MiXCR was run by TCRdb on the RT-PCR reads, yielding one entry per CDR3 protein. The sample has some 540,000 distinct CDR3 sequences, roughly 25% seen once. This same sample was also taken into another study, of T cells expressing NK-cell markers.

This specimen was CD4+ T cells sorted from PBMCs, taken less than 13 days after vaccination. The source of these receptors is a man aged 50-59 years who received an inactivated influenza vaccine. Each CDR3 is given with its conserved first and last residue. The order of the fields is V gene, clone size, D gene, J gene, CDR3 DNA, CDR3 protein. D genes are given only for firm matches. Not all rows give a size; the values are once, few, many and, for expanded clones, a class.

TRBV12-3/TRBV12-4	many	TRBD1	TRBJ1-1	TGTGCCAGCAGTTTGGGACCGGGACAGGGACACACTGAAGCTTTCTTT	CASSLGPGQGHTEAFF
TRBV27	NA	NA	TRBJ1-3	TGTGCCAGCAGTTCAAAGATACAGTTCTCTGGAAACACCATATATTTT	CASSSKIQFSGNTIYF
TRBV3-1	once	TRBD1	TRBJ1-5	TGTGCCAGCAGCCTACAGGGGAGGGACCAGCCCCAGCATTTT	CASSLQGRDQPQHF
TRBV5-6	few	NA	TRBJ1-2	TGTGCCAGCAGCCCCCCCGGGACTAACTATGGCTACACCTTC	CASSPPGTNYGYTF
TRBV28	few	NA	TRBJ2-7	TGTGCCAGCAGATTGGTTGGTTGGGGCTCTCCCCACGAGCAGTACTTC	CASRLVGWGSPHEQYF
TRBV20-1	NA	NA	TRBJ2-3	TGCAGTGCTAGCCACTCAGATACGCAGTATTTT	CSASHSDTQYF
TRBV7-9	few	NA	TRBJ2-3	TGTGCCAGCACTCCCTTGGGCACAGATACGCAGTATTTT	CASTPLGTDTQYF
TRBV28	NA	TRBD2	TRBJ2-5	TGTGCCAGCAGTTTTGTGGGGGGGGAAGAGACCCAGTACTTC	CASSFVGGEETQYF
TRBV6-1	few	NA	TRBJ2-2	TGTGCCAGCAGACAGACAACGAACACCGGGGAGCTGTTTTTT	CASRQTTNTGELFF
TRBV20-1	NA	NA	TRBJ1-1	TGCAGTGCTGGGACTGGACGGATCAGCGCTGAAGCTTTCTTT	CSAGTGRISAEAFF
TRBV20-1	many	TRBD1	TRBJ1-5	TGCAGTGTCCAAGACAGGGGGCCTGGCAATCAGCCCCAGCATTTT	CSVQDRGPGNQPQHF
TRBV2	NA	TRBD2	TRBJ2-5	TGTGCCAGCAGTGAACAGGGACTAGCTGCAGAGACCCAGTACTTC	CASSEQGLAAETQYF
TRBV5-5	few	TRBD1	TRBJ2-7	TGTGCCAGCAGCTTGGCCGGGACAGGGCACTACGAGCAGTACTTC	CASSLAGTGHYEQYF
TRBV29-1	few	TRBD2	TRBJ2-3	TGCAGCGTAACCCGGGACTATTTCACAGATACGCAGTATTTT	CSVTRDYFTDTQYF
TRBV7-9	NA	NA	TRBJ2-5	TGTGCCAGCAGCTTCTATTCCGGGGGGCCAGAGACCCAGTACTTC	CASSFYSGGPETQYF
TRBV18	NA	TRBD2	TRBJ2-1	TGTGCCAGCTCACTAAGAACTAGCGGGAGCTCCTACAATGAGCAGTTCTTC	CASSLRTSGSSYNEQFF
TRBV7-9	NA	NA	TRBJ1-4	TGTGCCAGCAGCTTCCAAAAGACAGCAACTAATGAAAAACTGTTTTTT	CASSFQKTATNEKLFF
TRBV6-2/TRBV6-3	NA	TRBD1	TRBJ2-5	TGTGCCAGCACCCCTGTCGGGACAGGGGCCTACCAAGAGACCCAGTACTTC	CASTPVGTGAYQETQYF
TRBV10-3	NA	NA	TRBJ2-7	TGTGCCATCAGCTTGGGAGAGTACGAGCAGTACTTC	CAISLGEYEQYF
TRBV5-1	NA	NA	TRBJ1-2	TGCGCCAGCAGCTTTGGCAGAGTATATGGCTACACCTTC	CASSFGRVYGYTF
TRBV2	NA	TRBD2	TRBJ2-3	TGTGCCAGCAGTGATACAGCGGGAAATACGCAGTATTTT	CASSDTAGNTQYF
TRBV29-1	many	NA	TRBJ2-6	TGCAGCGTGAAGGCCCCCGCTGGGGCCAACGTCCTGACTTTC	CSVKAPAGANVLTF
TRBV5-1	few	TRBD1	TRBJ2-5	TGCGCCAGCAGCCATGGGACAGGGGGCACAGAGACCCAGTACTTC	CASSHGTGGTETQYF
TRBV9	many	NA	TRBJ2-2	TGTGCCAGCAGCGTTTCCCCGGGGGCGACCGGGGAGCTGTTTTTT	CASSVSPGATGELFF
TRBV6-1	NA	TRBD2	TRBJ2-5	TGTGCCAGCAGTCCCCGACTAGCCCGATACCAAGAGACCCAGTACTTC	CASSPRLARYQETQYF
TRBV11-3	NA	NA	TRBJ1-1	TGTGCCAGCAGCTTATCCGGCACCTCGAACACTGAAGCTTTCTTT	CASSLSGTSNTEAFF